Listed here is a single TCR beta chain. What it binds is unknown. Assay: immunoSEQ multiplex PCR; the TCRdb copy retains only in-frame clones and omits some. The sample consists of roughly 38,000 clones, around 91% of them appearing once. The time point here: week 35, safety follow-up. One vaccine dose held 300 ug of mutant IDH1 20-mer peptide and came with topical imiquimod. The source of the sample is a study of a mutant IDH1 vaccine in newly diagnosed glioma. The sequence derives from a man aged 35 to 55 with glioma. Material: PBMCs, obtained from a glioma patient whose treatment included an IDH1 peptide vaccine.

CDR3: CASSQRGPGLAEQYF. CDR3 in DNA: TGTGCCAGCAGCCAACGGGGCCCGGGTCTGGCCGAGCAGTACTTC. This rearrangement joins TRBV4-2 to TRBJ2-7; TRBD1 or TRBD2 may be the D gene (5 bases each). V was pared by 2 bases and J by 6 bases, with 17 bases between. Germline V lookup: CDR1 LGHNA, CDR2 YNFKEQ. This CDR3 is built from 15 residues.